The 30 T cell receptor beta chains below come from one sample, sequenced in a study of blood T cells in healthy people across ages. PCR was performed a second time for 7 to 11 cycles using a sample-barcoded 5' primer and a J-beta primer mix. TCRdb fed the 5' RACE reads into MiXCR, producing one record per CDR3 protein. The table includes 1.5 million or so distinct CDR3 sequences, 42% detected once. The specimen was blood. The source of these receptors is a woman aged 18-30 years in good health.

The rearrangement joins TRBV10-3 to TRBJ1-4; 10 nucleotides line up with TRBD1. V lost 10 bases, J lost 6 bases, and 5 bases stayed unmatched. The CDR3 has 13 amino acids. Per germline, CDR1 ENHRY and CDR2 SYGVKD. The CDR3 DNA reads TGTGCCACCCGGGACAGGGGTGATGAAAAACTGTTTTTT. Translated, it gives CATRDRGDEKLFF.

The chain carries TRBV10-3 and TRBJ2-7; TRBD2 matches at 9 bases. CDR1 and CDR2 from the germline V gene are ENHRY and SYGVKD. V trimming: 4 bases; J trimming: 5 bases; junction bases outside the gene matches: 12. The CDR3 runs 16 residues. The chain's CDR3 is CAISVGVAGAGNEQYF. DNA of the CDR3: TGTGCCATCAGTGTAGGAGTAGCGGGAGCGGGAAACGAGCAGTACTTC.

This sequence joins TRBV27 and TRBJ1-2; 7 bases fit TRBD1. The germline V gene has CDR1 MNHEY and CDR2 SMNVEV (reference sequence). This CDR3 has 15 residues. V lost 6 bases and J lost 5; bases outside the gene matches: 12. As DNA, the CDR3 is TGTGCCAGCAGGCCGACCCCAGGGGGTTGGTATGGCTACACCTTC. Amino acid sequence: CASRPTPGGWYGYTF.

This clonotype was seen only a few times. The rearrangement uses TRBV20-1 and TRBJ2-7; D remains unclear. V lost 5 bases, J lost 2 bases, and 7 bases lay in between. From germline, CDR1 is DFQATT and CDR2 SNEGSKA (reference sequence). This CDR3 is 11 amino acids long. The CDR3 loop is CSARMAYEQYF. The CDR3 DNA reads TGCAGTGCTCGCATGGCCTACGAGCAGTACTTC.

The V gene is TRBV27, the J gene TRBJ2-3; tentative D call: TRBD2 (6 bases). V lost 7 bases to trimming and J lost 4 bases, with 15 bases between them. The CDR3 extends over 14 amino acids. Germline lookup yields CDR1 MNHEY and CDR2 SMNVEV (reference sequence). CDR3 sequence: CASIEAGRADTQYF. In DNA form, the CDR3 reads TGTGCCAGCATTGAGGCGGGGCGGGCAGATACGCAGTATTTT.

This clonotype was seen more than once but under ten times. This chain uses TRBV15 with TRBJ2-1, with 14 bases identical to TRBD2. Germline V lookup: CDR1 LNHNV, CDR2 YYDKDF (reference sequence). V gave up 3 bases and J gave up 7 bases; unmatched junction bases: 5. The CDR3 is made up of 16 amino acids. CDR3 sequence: CATSSPRLAGGNEQFF. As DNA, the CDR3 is TGTGCCACCAGCAGTCCCCGACTAGCGGGAGGGAATGAGCAGTTCTTC.

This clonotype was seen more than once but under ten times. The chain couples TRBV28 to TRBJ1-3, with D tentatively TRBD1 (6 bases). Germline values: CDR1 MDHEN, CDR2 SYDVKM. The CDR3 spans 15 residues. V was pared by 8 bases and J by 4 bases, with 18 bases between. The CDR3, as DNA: TGTGCCAGCTCTCAGGGGTTATATTCGGGAAACACCATATATTTT. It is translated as CASSQGLYSGNTIYF.

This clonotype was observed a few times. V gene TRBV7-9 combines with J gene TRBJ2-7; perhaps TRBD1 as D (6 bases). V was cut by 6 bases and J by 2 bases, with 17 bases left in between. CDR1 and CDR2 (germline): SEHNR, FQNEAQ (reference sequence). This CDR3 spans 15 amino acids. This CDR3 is CASSRTPGAAYEQYF. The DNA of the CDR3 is TGTGCCAGCAGTCGTACTCCAGGGGCAGCCTACGAGCAGTACTTC.

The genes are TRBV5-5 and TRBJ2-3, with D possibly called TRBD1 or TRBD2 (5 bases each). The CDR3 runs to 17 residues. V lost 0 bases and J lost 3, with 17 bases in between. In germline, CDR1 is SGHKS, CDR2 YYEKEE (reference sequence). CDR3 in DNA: TGTGCCAGCAGCTTGGCCCAGCCGGGACGACAGACAGATACGCAGTATTTT. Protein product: CASSLAQPGRQTDTQYF.

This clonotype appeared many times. The CDR3 DNA sequence: TGTGCCAGCAGCTTAGAATACACAGGGGTTGGCTACACCTTC. Its translation: CASSLEYTGVGYTF. The chain employs TRBV7-9 and TRBJ1-2, with TRBD1 matching over 7 bases. The CDR3 is 14 amino acids. Germline lookup yields CDR1 SEHNR and CDR2 FQNEAQ (reference sequence). Losses at the gene ends were 1 base for V and 7 bases for J; bases not matched to a gene: 6.

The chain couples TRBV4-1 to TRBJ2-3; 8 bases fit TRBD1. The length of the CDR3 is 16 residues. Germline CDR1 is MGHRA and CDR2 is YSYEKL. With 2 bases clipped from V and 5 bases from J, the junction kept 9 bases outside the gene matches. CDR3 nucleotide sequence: TGCGCCAGCAGCCAACCCCTCAGGGGGCGAGAAGATACGCAGTATTTT. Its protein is CASSQPLRGREDTQYF.

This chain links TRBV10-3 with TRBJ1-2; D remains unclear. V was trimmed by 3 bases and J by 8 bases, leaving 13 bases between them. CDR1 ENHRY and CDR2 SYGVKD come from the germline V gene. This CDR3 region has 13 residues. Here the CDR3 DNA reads TGTGCCATCAGTGACCCTAAGCGCGGCGGCTACACCTTC. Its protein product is CAISDPKRGGYTF.

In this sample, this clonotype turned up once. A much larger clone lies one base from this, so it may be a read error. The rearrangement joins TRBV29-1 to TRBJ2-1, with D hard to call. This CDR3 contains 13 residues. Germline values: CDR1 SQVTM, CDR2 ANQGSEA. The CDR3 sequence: CSAEDSRNHEQFF. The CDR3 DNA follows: TGCAGCGCTGAAGATTCGAGGAACCATGAGCAGTTCTTC.

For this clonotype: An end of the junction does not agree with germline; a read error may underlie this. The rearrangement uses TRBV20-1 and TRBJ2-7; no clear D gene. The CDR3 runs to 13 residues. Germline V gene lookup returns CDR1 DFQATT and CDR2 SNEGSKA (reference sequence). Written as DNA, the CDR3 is TGCAGTGCTCCAACCGGAAGCTCCTACGAGCTGTACTTC. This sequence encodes CSAPTGSSYELYF.

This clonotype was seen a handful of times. The CDR3 nucleotides are TGCGCCAGCAGCCAAGAAACCCCCGTCTACAATGAGCAGTTCTTC. Translated, it gives CASSQETPVYNEQFF. The chain combines TRBV4-1 with TRBJ2-1; no definite D call. The CDR3 consists of 15 residues. V lost 0 bases to trimming and J lost 3 bases, with 9 bases between them. Germline CDR1 is MGHRA and CDR2 is YSYEKL.

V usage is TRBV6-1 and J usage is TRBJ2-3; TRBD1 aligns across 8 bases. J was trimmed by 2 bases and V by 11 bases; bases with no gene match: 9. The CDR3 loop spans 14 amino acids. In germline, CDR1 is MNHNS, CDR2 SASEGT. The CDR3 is CAAPRTGPTDTQYF. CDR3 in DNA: TGTGCCGCCCCAAGGACAGGGCCCACAGATACGCAGTATTTT.

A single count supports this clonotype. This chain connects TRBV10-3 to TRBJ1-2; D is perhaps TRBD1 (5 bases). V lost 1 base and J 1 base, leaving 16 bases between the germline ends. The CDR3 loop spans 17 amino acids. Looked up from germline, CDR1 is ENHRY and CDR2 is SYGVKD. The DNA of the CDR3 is TGTGCCATCAGTGAGTTGCTGACAGAATCCAATAACTATGGCTACACCTTC. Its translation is CAISELLTESNNYGYTF.

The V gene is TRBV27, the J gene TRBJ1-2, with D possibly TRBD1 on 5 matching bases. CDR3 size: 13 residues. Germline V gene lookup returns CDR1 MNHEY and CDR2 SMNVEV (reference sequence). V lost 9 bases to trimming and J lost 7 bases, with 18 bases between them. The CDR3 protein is CASQGEGQRGYTF. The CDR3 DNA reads TGTGCCAGTCAGGGAGAGGGGCAACGTGGCTACACCTTC.

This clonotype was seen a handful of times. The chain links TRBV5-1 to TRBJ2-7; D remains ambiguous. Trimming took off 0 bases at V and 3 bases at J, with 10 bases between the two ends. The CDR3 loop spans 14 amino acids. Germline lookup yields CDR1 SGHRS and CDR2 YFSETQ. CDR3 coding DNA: TGCGCCAGCAGCTTGGCCAACGGAGACTACGAGCAGTACTTC. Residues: CASSLANGDYEQYF.

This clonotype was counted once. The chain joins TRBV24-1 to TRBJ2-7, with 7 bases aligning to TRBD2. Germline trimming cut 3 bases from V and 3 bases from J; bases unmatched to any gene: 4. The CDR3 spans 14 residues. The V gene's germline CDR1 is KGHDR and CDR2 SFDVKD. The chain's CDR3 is CATSDGAGVYEQYF. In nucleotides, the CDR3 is TGTGCCACCAGTGATGGGGCGGGGGTCTACGAGCAGTACTTC.

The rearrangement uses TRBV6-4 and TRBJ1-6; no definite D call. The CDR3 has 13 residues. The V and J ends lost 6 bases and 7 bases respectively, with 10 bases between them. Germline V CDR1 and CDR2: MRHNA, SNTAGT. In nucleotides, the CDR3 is TGTGCCAGCAGAACGGACGGGAATTCACCCCTCCACTTT. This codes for CASRTDGNSPLHF.

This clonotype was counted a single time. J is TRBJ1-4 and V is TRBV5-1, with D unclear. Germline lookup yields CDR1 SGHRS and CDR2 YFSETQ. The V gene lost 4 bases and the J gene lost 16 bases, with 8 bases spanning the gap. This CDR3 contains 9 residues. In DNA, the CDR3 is TGCGCCAGCAGCCCCTGCGGGTTTTTT. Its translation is CASSPCGFF.

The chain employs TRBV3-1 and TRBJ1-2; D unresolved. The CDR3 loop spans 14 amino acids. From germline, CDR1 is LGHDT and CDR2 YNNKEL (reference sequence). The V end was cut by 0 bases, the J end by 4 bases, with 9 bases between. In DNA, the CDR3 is TGTGCCAGCAGCCAAGATTCAGCCAGCTATGGCTACACCTTC. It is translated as CASSQDSASYGYTF. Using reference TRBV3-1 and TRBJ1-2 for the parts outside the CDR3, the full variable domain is DTAVSQTPKYLVTQMGNDKSIKCEQNLGHDTMYWYKQDSKKFLKIMFSYNNKELIINETVPNRFSPKSPDKAHLNLHINSLELGDSAVYFCASSQDSASYGYTFGSGTRLTVV.

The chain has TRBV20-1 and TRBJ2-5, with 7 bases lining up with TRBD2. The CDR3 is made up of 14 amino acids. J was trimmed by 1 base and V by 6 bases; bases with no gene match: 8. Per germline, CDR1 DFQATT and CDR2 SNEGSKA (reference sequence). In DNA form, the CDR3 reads TGCAGTGCCGCAAGGGACTACCCCCAAGAGACCCAGTACTTC. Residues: CSAARDYPQETQYF.

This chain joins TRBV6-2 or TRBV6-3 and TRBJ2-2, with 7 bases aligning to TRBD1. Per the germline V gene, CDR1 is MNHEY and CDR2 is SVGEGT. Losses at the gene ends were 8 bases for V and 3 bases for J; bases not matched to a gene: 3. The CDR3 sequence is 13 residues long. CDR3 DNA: TGTGCCAGCGGCACAGGGGACACCGGGGAGCTGTTTTTT. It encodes CASGTGDTGELFF.

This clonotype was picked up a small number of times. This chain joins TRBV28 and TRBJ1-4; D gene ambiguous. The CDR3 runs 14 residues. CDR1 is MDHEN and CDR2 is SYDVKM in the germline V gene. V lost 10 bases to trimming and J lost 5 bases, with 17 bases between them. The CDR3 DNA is TGTGCCACCTCTACGAGGCTAGGAAATGAAAAACTGTTTTTT. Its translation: CATSTRLGNEKLFF.

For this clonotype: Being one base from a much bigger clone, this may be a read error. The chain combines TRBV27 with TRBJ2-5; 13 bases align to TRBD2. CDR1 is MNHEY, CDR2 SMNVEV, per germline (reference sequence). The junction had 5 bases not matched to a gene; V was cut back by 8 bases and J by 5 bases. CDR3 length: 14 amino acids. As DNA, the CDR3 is TGTGCCAGCGGACCACTAGCGGGAGGGGAGACCCAGTACTTC. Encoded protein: CASGPLAGGETQYF.

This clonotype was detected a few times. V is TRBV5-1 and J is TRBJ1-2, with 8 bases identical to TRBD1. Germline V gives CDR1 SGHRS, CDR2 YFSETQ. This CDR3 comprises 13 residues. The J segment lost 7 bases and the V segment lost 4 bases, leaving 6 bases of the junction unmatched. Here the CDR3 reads CASSTGTGIGYTF. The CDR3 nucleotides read TGCGCCAGCAGCACCGGGACAGGTATTGGCTACACCTTC.

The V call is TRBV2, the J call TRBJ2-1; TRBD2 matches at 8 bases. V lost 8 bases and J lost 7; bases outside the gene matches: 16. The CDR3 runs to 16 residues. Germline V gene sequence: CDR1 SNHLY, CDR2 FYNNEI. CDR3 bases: TGTGCCAGCTTGCATTTTCGGGAGGGCCTAGGAAATGAGCAGTTCTTC. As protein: CASLHFREGLGNEQFF. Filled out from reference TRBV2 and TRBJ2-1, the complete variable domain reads EPEVTQTPSHQVTQMGQEVILRCVPISNHLYFYWYRQILGQKVEFLVSFYNNEISEKSEIFDDQFSVERPDGSNFTLKIRSTKLEDSAMYFCASLHFREGLGNEQFFGPGTRLTVL.

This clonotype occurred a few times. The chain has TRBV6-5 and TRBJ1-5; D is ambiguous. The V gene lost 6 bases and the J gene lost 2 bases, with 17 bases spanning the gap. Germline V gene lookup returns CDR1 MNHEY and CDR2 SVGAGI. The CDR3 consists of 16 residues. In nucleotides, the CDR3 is TGTGCCAGCAGCCCACTGCTCACCCTTGGCAATCAGCCCCAGCATTTT. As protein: CASSPLLTLGNQPQHF.